The rows below give T cell receptor beta chains drawn from one sample of a study of response to subunit inactivated influenza vaccine. TCRdb passed the RT-PCR reads through MiXCR, listing each CDR3 protein once. The sample yields about 530,000 distinct CDR3 sequences, about 12% seen once. The sequencing here drew on PBMCs from blood, taken on the day of vaccination. The origin of the receptors is a man aged 45 to 65 who received an inactivated influenza vaccine. Both conserved end residues are part of each CDR3. Each record gives: D gene, J gene, V gene, clone size, CDR3 DNA, CDR3 protein. D genes are given only for firm matches. Only some rows state a clone size, as once, few, many or a class for expanded clones.

D: NA
J: TRBJ2-3
V: TRBV5-5
size: NA
DNA: TGTGCCAGCAGCTTGGCCTTCCTGAGGACAGTTAGCACAGATACGCAGTATTTT
CDR3: CASSLAFLRTVSTDTQYF

D: TRBD2
J: TRBJ2-5
V: TRBV11-2
size: NA
DNA: TGTGCCAGCAGCCCCGTAGCGGGAGGAGAGACCCAGTACTTC
CDR3: CASSPVAGGETQYF

D: NA
J: TRBJ1-3
V: TRBV10-3
size: NA
DNA: TGTGCCATCAGTCGTCAGGACTCTGGAAACACCATATATTTT
CDR3: CAISRQDSGNTIYF

D: NA
J: TRBJ1-1
V: TRBV20-1
size: NA
DNA: TGCAGTGCTCCCGGACTGACGAACACTGAAGCTTTCTTT
CDR3: CSAPGLTNTEAFF

D: TRBD1
J: TRBJ2-7
V: TRBV5-1
size: NA
DNA: TGCGCCAGCAGCCAACAGGGACAGGCCTACGAGCAGTACTTC
CDR3: CASSQQGQAYEQYF

D: NA
J: TRBJ1-1
V: TRBV9
size: once
DNA: TGTGCCAGCAGCGTTACAGGTGGGATGAACACTGAAGCTTTCTTT
CDR3: CASSVTGGMNTEAFF

D: TRBD2
J: TRBJ2-1
V: TRBV20-1
size: NA
DNA: TGCAGTGCTCCAACTAGCGGGAGTCTGAGGAATGAGCAGTTCTTC
CDR3: CSAPTSGSLRNEQFF

D: NA
J: TRBJ1-1
V: TRBV4-3
size: few
DNA: TGCGCCAGCAGCCAGGTGGACAGATCCACTGAAGCTTTCTTT
CDR3: CASSQVDRSTEAFF

D: NA
J: TRBJ2-7
V: TRBV29-1
size: many
DNA: TGCAGCGTCGGGATGACAGGGCGGGACTACGAGCAGTACTTC
CDR3: CSVGMTGRDYEQYF

D: NA
J: TRBJ1-2
V: TRBV7-6
size: NA
DNA: TGTGCCAGCAGCCTCGGCCCGGGACAAAGAGGCTACACCTTC
CDR3: CASSLGPGQRGYTF

D: NA
J: TRBJ1-4
V: TRBV6-2/TRBV6-3
size: many
DNA: TGTGCCAGCACCGCGACAGCAACTAATGAAAAACTGTTTTTT
CDR3: CASTATATNEKLFF

D: NA
J: TRBJ2-7
V: TRBV12-3/TRBV12-4
size: few
DNA: TGTGCCAGCAGTTTAATCGGCAACTACGAGCAGTACTTC
CDR3: CASSLIGNYEQYF

D: NA
J: TRBJ1-4
V: TRBV6-5
size: many
DNA: TGTGCCAGCAGTTTCTCGGGGGGCCCCCGTGAAAAACTGTTTTTT
CDR3: CASSFSGGPREKLFF

D: TRBD1
J: TRBJ2-7
V: TRBV20-1
size: many
DNA: TGCAGTGCTAGTTGGACAGGGACCTACGAGCAGTACTTC
CDR3: CSASWTGTYEQYF

D: TRBD2
J: TRBJ2-3
V: TRBV4-3
size: many
DNA: TGCGCCAGCAGCCCGCAGGGACTACTCACAGATACGCAGTATTTT
CDR3: CASSPQGLLTDTQYF

D: NA
J: TRBJ1-1
V: TRBV29-1
size: many
DNA: TGCAGCGTTGAAGTTACAGGGTGGACGAACACTGAAGCTTTCTTT
CDR3: CSVEVTGWTNTEAFF

D: TRBD1
J: TRBJ1-5
V: TRBV20-1
size: few
DNA: TGCAGTGCTCAGGGGGGGGCCCTCGAGCCCCAGCATTTT
CDR3: CSAQGGALEPQHF

D: NA
J: TRBJ1-1
V: TRBV3-1
size: few
DNA: TGTGCCAGCAGCCAAGATGAAAAGAACACTGAAGCTTTCTTT
CDR3: CASSQDEKNTEAFF

D: TRBD1
J: TRBJ2-7
V: TRBV30
size: NA
DNA: TGTGCCTGGACCCGGGACAGGGGTTACGAGCAGTACTTC
CDR3: CAWTRDRGYEQYF

D: TRBD1
J: TRBJ2-3
V: TRBV5-5
size: few
DNA: TGTGCCAGCAGCGAACAGGGGGCGCTGGCTCCAGATACGCAGTATTTT
CDR3: CASSEQGALAPDTQYF

D: NA
J: TRBJ1-2
V: TRBV5-1
size: NA
DNA: TGCGCCAGCAGCTTGGTTCAGGACTATGGCTACACCTTC
CDR3: CASSLVQDYGYTF

D: TRBD2
J: TRBJ2-2
V: TRBV10-3
size: NA
DNA: TGTGCCATCAGTGAATCGGGACTAGCGGGATTGGGGACCGGGGAGCTGTTTTTT
CDR3: CAISESGLAGLGTGELFF

D: NA
J: TRBJ2-2
V: TRBV7-9
size: NA
DNA: TGTGCCACTAACACCGGGGAGCTGTTTTTT
CDR3: CATNTGELFF

D: TRBD2
J: TRBJ2-3
V: TRBV6-5
size: few
DNA: TGTGCCAGCAGTTACCCGTCGGGGGGGGGTAGGGAAGATACGCAGTATTTT
CDR3: CASSYPSGGGREDTQYF